Following are 26 T cell receptor beta chains from one sample sequenced in a study of blood T cell repertoires in COVID-19 (dated by TCRdb to 2018 to 2020). The library was generated by the immunoSEQ multiplex PCR assay. In its TCRdb copy, this immuneACCESS table keeps in-frame sequences only and misses some clones. Where compared with another copy, unresolved V genes explain less than half of these, and the others have no known cause. The sample includes 100,000 or so clones, with approximately 84% observed a single time. The ten largest make up 15% to 20% of the sample. The sequenced material came from peripheral blood. These TCRs come from a woman between 55 and 75 years old with acute or convalescent COVID-19.

In its sample, this clone was seen once. The rearrangement joins TRBV11-2 to TRBJ2-2; 7 nucleotides match TRBD2. The germline V gene encodes CDR1 SGHAT and CDR2 FQNNGV. The CDR3 contains 13 residues. V was pared by 4 bases and J by 6 bases, with 2 bases of the junction left unmatched. The CDR3 here is CASSSTSAGELFF. DNA for the CDR3: TGTGCCAGCAGCTCCACTAGCGCCGGGGAGCTGTTTTTT. Together with reference TRBV11-2 and TRBJ2-2, the CDR3 gives the full variable domain: EAGVAQSPRYKIIEKRQSVAFWCNPISGHATLYWYQQILGQGPKLLIQFQNNGVVDDSQLPKDRFSAERLKGVDSTLKIQPAKLEDSAVYLCASSSTSAGELFFGEGSRLTVL.

This clone was seen just once. The CDR3 DNA sequence: TGTGCCAGCAGCCGCAACTCAGGGTCCTCTGGAAACACCATATATTTT. As protein: CASSRNSGSSGNTIYF. The rearrangement links TRBV7-6 to TRBJ1-3; TRBD1 might be the D (5 bases). The CDR3 loop spans 16 amino acids. Germline V gene lookup returns CDR1 SGHVS and CDR2 FNYEAQ. Deletions cut 5 bases from V and 0 bases from J, with 14 bases between.

This sequence joins TRBV28 and TRBJ1-5; D remains ambiguous. Per germline, CDR1 MDHEN and CDR2 SYDVKM. The CDR3 covers 13 residues. Trimming left V 2 bases short and J 9 bases short, with 11 bases between. This CDR3 is CASSLDGGRPQHF. The CDR3 coding sequence is TGTGCCAGCAGTTTAGACGGTGGGAGGCCCCAGCATTTT.

The J gene is TRBJ2-2, the V gene TRBV7-2; D gene ambiguous. Trimming left V 1 base short and J 7 bases short, with 7 bases between. Germline lookup yields CDR1 SGHTA and CDR2 FQGNSA. The length of the CDR3 is 13 residues. The DNA for the CDR3 is TGTGCCAGCAGCTTAGATGGAGACGGGGAGCTGTTTTTT. This gives the protein CASSLDGDGELFF.

This clone was found many times. Additional DNA sequences in this sample encode the identical CDR3. The CDR3 DNA reads TGTGCCAGCAGCCAAGTTCCGGGACAGGGGGTCTACGAGCAGTACTTC. Its protein product is CASSQVPGQGVYEQYF. The rearrangement links TRBV3-1 (or the pseudogene TRBV3-2) to TRBJ2-7; 11 bases are a match to TRBD1. The CDR3 length is 16 residues. V lost 1 base and J lost 3; bases outside the gene matches: 5. From germline, CDR1 is LGHDT and CDR2 YNNKEL (reference sequence).

The sample holds a few counts of this clone. The chain links TRBV30 to TRBJ2-5, with a tentative D call TRBD1 (8 bases). CDR1 GTSNPN and CDR2 SVGIG come from the germline V gene (reference sequence). This CDR3 contains 16 residues. Trimming pared 4 bases from V and 7 bases from J, leaving 25 bases between. The CDR3 protein is CAWTPGGAGGRGTQYF. DNA of the CDR3: TGTGCCTGGACCCCTGGGGGGGCAGGGGGCAGGGGGACCCAGTACTTC.

J is TRBJ1-4 and V is TRBV4-3; 10 positions match TRBD1. Per germline, CDR1 LGHNA and CDR2 YSLEER. The trim removed 0 bases at V and 10 bases at J, leaving 11 bases unmatched. This CDR3 comprises 17 residues. CDR3 sequence (DNA): TGCGCCAGCAGCCAAGACCTTGGGCTGACAGGGGGCGGAAAACTGTTTTTT. Its translation: CASSQDLGLTGGGKLFF.

The V call is TRBV10-1, the J call TRBJ2-5; TRBD1 agrees at 9 bases. Germline V gene lookup returns CDR1 WNHNN and CDR2 SYGVQD (reference sequence). This CDR3 is built from 14 residues. Trimming removed 7 bases from V and 2 bases from J; junction bases left unmatched: 5. The CDR3: CASIGTGIQETQYF. DNA for the CDR3: TGCGCCAGCATCGGGACAGGGATACAAGAGACCCAGTACTTC.

The CDR3 bases are TGTGCCAGTAGTTTTCTAGCGGACTCCTACGAGCAGTACTTC. Protein sequence: CASSFLADSYEQYF. The chain carries TRBV19 and TRBJ2-7, with TRBD2 matching over 7 bases. CDR3 length: 14 amino acids. V dropped 5 bases and J dropped 0; count of bases not matched to a gene: 4. Per germline, CDR1 LNHDA and CDR2 SQIVND (reference sequence).

This sequence joins TRBV2 and TRBJ2-7, with D uncertain. Trimming stripped 5 bases from V and 3 bases from J, with 5 bases between. The length of the CDR3 is 11 residues. The germline V gene encodes CDR1 SNHLY and CDR2 FYNNEI. The CDR3 is CASSFSYEQYF. The CDR3 bases are TGTGCCAGCAGTTTCAGCTACGAGCAGTACTTC.

This chain links TRBV6-5 with TRBJ1-2; no reliable D call. Germline CDR1 is MNHEY and CDR2 is SVGAGI. With 5 bases removed from V and 1 base from J, the gap between germline ends came to 11 bases. CDR3 length: 14 amino acids. CDR3 residues: CASSPSRDNYGYTF. For the CDR3, the DNA is TGTGCCAGCAGTCCTAGCAGAGATAACTATGGCTACACCTTC.

This chain connects TRBV5-4 to TRBJ1-3, with TRBD1 identical over 8 bases. J lost 2 bases, V lost 3 bases, and 7 bases had no gene match. CDR1 is SGHNT and CDR2 is YYREEE in the germline V gene (reference sequence). The CDR3 is made up of 16 amino acids. The CDR3 spells CASSSTGGMAGNTIYF. The DNA of the CDR3 is TGTGCCAGCAGCTCCACAGGGGGTATGGCTGGAAACACCATATATTTT.

This clone showed up just a few times. The chain combines TRBV5-4 with TRBJ1-4, with 7 bases fitting TRBD1. The CDR3 is 13 residues long. Germline CDR1 is SGHNT and CDR2 is YYREEE (reference sequence). V dropped 2 bases and J dropped 5; count of bases not matched to a gene: 0. CDR3 DNA sequence: TGTGCCAGCAGCTTACAGGGGAATGAAAAACTGTTTTTT. It is translated as CASSLQGNEKLFF.

J is TRBJ2-3 and V is TRBV19; TRBD2 matches 7 bases. The CDR3 runs 13 residues. Germline V gene lookup returns CDR1 LNHDA and CDR2 SQIVND (reference sequence). V trimming: 5 bases; J trimming: 6 bases; junction bases outside the gene matches: 5. This chain's CDR3 is CASSWTRADTQYF. CDR3 coding DNA: TGTGCCAGTAGTTGGACTAGAGCGGATACGCAGTATTTT.

This clone came up once. The chain employs TRBV5-1 and TRBJ1-2; 12 bases fit TRBD1. The germline CDR1 and CDR2 sequences are SGHRS and YFSETQ. V shed 0 bases and J 9 bases; nucleotides not matched to a gene: 12. The CDR3 sequence is 17 residues long. The CDR3 loop reads CASSLEGPGQGAIRYTF. The CDR3, as DNA: TGCGCCAGCAGCTTGGAAGGACCGGGACAGGGGGCGATTCGCTACACCTTC. The complete variable domain, with remaining parts taken from reference TRBV5-1 and TRBJ1-2, reads KAGVTQTPRYLIKTRGQQVTLSCSPISGHRSVSWYQQTPGQGLQFLFEYFSETQRNKGNFPGRFSGRQFSNSRSEMNVSTLELGDSALYLCASSLEGPGQGAIRYTFGSGTRLTVV.

The V gene is TRBV5-1, the J gene TRBJ1-2; 9 bases are shared with TRBD1. V dropped 3 bases and J dropped 4; count of bases not matched to a gene: 4. CDR1 and CDR2 (germline): SGHRS, YFSETQ. This CDR3 contains 14 residues. The CDR3 is CASSSGQGPYGYTF. The CDR3 nucleotides are TGCGCCAGCAGCTCGGGACAGGGCCCCTATGGCTACACCTTC.

The CDR3, as DNA: TGTGCCAGCAGCTTAGTTGGCAGAAATAATTCACCCCTCCACTTT. Its translation is CASSLVGRNNSPLHF. The J gene is TRBJ1-6, the V gene TRBV11-2; unclear D gene. The CDR3 extends over 15 amino acids. Trimming pared 1 base from V and 5 bases from J, leaving 9 bases between. Germline CDR1 is SGHAT and CDR2 is FQNNGV.

The chain combines TRBV30 with TRBJ1-6; TRBD1 agrees at 7 bases. The CDR3 totals 13 residues. Germline V gene data show CDR1 as GTSNPN and CDR2 as SVGIG (reference sequence). With 5 bases clipped from V and 8 bases from J, the junction kept 6 bases outside the gene matches. This CDR3 reads CAWARQGHSPLHF. The CDR3 DNA reads as TGTGCCTGGGCTAGACAGGGTCATTCACCCCTCCACTTT.

The chain is built from TRBV7-6 and TRBJ2-5; 9 bases are a match to TRBD1. The CDR3 totals 16 residues. V dropped 5 bases and J dropped 4; count of bases not matched to a gene: 11. The germline CDR1 and CDR2 sequences are SGHVS and FNYEAQ. The CDR3 protein is CASSQRVGTGPETQYF. In DNA form, the CDR3 reads TGTGCCAGCAGCCAACGGGTTGGGACAGGGCCAGAGACCCAGTACTTC.

This clone is a singleton in its sample. The genes are TRBV21-1 and TRBJ2-2; TRBD1 is the table's D call, not checked against the DNA. TRBV21-1 is classified as a pseudogene. The CDR3 is 16 amino acids. CDR3 loop: CASPPPGQGHTGELFF. The DNA for the CDR3 is TGTGCCAGCCCTCCCCCCGGACAGGGACACACCGGGGAGCTGTTTTTT.

The gene calls are TRBV7-3 and TRBJ2-1, with 8 positions matching TRBD2. Germline loops: CDR1 SGHTA, CDR2 FQGTGA. Unmatched junction bases numbered 8, after V lost 6 bases and J lost 7 bases. The CDR3 has 14 residues. The CDR3 DNA sequence: TGTGCCAGCAGTAATAGCGGGGAATATAATGAGCAGTTCTTC. Translating gives CASSNSGEYNEQFF.

This clone appeared a few times. This chain connects TRBV6-5 to TRBJ1-5; maybe TRBD1 (5 bases). V was cut by 7 bases and J by 7 bases, with 11 bases left in between. Germline assignment: CDR1 MNHEY and CDR2 SVGAGI. The CDR3 contains 12 residues. CDR3 sequence (DNA): TGTGCCAGCACCAGGGCTGAACAGCCCCAGCATTTT. Translation: CASTRAEQPQHF.

The V call is TRBV30, the J call TRBJ2-3; 9 bases align to TRBD2. V shed 2 bases and J 7 bases; nucleotides not matched to a gene: 7. The CDR3 extends over 14 amino acids. Germline CDR1 GTSNPN, CDR2 SVGIG (reference sequence). The CDR3 DNA reads as TGTGCCTGGAGTTTTTTGACTAGCGGTTATACGCAGTATTTT. It translates to CAWSFLTSGYTQYF. Together with reference TRBV30 and TRBJ2-3, the CDR3 gives the full variable domain: SQTIHQWPATLVQPVGSPLSLECTVEGTSNPNLYWYRQAAGRGLQLLFYSVGIGQISSEVPQNLSASRPQDRQFILSSKKLLLSDSGFYLCAWSFLTSGYTQYFGPGTRLTVL.

The rearrangement links TRBV29-1 to TRBJ2-1; D is possibly TRBD1 (6 bases). Trimming left V 1 base short and J 2 bases short, with 9 bases between. Per germline, CDR1 SQVTM and CDR2 ANQGSEA. The CDR3 has 14 residues. The CDR3 loop reads CSVEGGRTYNEQFF. The CDR3 DNA sequence: TGCAGCGTTGAAGGGGGGCGGACCTACAATGAGCAGTTCTTC.

In this sample, this clone turned up a few times. This chain uses TRBV27 with TRBJ2-1; 9 bases line up with TRBD1. This CDR3 is built from 15 residues. With V trimmed by 7 bases and J by 8 bases, 12 bases remained unmatched. Germline V lookup: CDR1 MNHEY, CDR2 SMNVEV (reference sequence). CDR3 sequence: CASTRTDRGRDEQFF. The CDR3 coding sequence is TGTGCCAGCACCCGAACGGACAGGGGTAGGGATGAGCAGTTCTTC.

This chain's CDR3 is CASSWGDRGGYTF. The CDR3 coding sequence is TGTGCCAGCAGTTGGGGGGATAGGGGTGGCTACACCTTC. The V and J genes are TRBV12-3 or TRBV12-4 and TRBJ1-2; maybe TRBD1 (5 bases). V gave up 4 bases and J gave up 7 bases, with 13 bases separating them. This CDR3 contains 13 residues.